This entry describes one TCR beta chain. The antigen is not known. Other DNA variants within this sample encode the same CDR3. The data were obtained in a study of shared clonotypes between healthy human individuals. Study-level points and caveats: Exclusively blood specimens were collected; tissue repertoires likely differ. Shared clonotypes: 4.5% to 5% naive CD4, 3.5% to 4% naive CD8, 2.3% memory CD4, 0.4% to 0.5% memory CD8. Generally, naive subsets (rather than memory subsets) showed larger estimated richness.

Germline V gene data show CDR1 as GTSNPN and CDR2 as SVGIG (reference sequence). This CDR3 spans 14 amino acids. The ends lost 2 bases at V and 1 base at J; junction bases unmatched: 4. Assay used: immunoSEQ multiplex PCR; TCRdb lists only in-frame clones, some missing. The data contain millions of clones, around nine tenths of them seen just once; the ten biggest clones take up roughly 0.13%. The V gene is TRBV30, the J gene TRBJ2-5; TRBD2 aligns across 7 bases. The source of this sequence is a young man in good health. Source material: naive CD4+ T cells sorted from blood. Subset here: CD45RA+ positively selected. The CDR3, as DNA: TGTGCCTGGAGTCTTGGCGGGAGCCAAGAGACCCAGTACTTC. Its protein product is CAWSLGGSQETQYF. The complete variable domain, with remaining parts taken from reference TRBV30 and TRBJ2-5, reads SQTIHQWPATLVQPVGSPLSLECTVEGTSNPNLYWYRQAAGRGLQLLFYSVGIGQISSEVPQNLSASRPQDRQFILSSKKLLLSDSGFYLCAWSLGGSQETQYFGPGTRLLVL.